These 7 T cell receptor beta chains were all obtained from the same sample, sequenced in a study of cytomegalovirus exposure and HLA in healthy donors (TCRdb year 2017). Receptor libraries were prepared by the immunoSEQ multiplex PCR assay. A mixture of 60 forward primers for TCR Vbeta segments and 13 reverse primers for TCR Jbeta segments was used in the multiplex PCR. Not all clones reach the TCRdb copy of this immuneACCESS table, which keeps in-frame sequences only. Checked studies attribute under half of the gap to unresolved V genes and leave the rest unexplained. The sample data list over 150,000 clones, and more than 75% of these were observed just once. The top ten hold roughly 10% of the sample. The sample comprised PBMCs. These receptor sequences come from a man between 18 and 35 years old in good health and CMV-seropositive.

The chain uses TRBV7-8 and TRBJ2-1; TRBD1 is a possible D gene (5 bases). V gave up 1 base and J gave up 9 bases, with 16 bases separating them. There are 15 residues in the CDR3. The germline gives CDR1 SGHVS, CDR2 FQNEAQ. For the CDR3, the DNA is TGTGCCAGCAGCTTAGTAGGGCAGGACAAGAGTGAGCAGTTCTTC. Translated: CASSLVGQDKSEQFF.

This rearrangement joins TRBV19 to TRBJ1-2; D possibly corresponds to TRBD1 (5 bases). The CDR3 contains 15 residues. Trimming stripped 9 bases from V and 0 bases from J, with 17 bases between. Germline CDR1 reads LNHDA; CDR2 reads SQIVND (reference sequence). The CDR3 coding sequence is TGTGCCAGCTCCGCAAGGACATCTTCTAACTATGGCTACACCTTC. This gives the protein CASSARTSSNYGYTF.

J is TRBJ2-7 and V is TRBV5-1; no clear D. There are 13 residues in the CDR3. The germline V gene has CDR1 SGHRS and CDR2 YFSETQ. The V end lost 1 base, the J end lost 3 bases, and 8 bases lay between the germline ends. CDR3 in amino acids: CASSLPHSYEQYF. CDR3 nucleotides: TGCGCCAGCAGCTTGCCTCATAGCTACGAGCAGTACTTC.

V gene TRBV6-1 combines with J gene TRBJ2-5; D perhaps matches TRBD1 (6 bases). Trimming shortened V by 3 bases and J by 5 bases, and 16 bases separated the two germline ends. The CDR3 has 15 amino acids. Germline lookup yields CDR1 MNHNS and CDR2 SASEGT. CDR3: CASSETGPPRETQYF. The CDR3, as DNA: TGTGCCAGCAGTGAGACAGGCCCGCCTAGGGAGACCCAGTACTTC.

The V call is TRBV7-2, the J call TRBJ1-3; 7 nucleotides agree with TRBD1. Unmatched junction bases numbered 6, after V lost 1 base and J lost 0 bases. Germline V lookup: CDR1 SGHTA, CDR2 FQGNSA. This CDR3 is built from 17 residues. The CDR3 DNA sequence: TGTGCCAGCAGCTTAGTAGGGGGCTGGAACTCTGGAAACACCATATATTTT. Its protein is CASSLVGGWNSGNTIYF.

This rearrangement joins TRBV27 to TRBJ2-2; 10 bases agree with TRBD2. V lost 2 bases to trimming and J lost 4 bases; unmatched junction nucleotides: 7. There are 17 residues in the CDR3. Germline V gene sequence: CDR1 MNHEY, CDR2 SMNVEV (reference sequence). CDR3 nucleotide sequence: TGTGCCAGCAGTTTACTGGGCCTAGCGGGAGTCACCGGGGAGCTGTTTTTT. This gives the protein CASSLLGLAGVTGELFF.

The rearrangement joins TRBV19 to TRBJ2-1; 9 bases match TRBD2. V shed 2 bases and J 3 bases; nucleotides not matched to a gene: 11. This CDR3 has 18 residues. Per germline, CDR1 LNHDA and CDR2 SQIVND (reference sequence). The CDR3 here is CASSIPFASGNVYNEQFF. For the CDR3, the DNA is TGTGCCAGTAGTATACCCTTTGCTAGCGGGAATGTCTACAATGAGCAGTTCTTC.